A selection of T cell receptor beta chains follows, all from one sample in a study of OX40 agonist ivuxolimab in advanced cancers. Clones were read by immunoSEQ multiplex PCR, and TCRdb kept only the in-frame ones, dropping some. In the table there are over 15,000 clones, approximately 80% of which are singletons. Source: CD4+ or CD8+ T cells sorted from blood, taken in a trial of the OX40 agonist ivuxolimab. Receptors were obtained from an adult with an advanced solid tumor such as melanoma, head and neck, liver or kidney cancer. CDR3s include the opening cysteine and the closing phenylalanine or tryptophan. The D gene is left open where the match is weak. Size tells how often a clone was seen (once, few, many) or the class of an expanded clone, and some rows leave it out.

clone_size	j_call	v_call	d_call	cdr3_nt	cdr3_aa
.	TRBJ2-1	TRBV29-1	TRBD2	TGCAGCGTGCCCCGGAGCGCGGGAGCTGAGCAGTTCTTC	CSVPRSAGAEQFF
.	TRBJ2-7	TRBV18	.	TGTGCCAGCTCACAAACTACAGCGGGCATCTACGAGCAGTACTTC	CASSQTTAGIYEQYF
.	TRBJ2-7	TRBV4-3	.	TGCGCCAGCAGCCAAGGCCGCACCGGGATTTCGGGGGAGCAGTACTTC	CASSQGRTGISGEQYF
.	TRBJ1-5	TRBV7-9	.	TGTGCCAGCAGCCCGTTAAGGGACGATCAGCCCCAGCATTTT	CASSPLRDDQPQHF
few	TRBJ2-1	TRBV7-6	.	TGTGCCAGCAGCTTCAGGGGTGGGCGTTATGGCAATGAGCAGTTCTTC	CASSFRGGRYGNEQFF
.	TRBJ1-1	TRBV5-1	.	TGCGCCAGCAGCTTCAGGGGTTTCACTGAAGCTTTCTTT	CASSFRGFTEAFF
.	TRBJ2-7	TRBV5-3	.	TGTGCCAGAAGCTTGGATCGTAAATTTCGAGCGGGTCCCGAGCAGTACTTC	CARSLDRKFRAGPEQYF
few	TRBJ2-3	TRBV2	.	TGTGCCAGCCTCCAAGGGTGGGAGAGAGGGACAGATACGCAGTATTTT	CASLQGWERGTDTQYF
.	TRBJ2-7	TRBV9	.	TGTGCCAGCAGCGTTGGACTGGGGTTTTACGAGCAGTACTTC	CASSVGLGFYEQYF
.	TRBJ1-1	TRBV5-4	TRBD1	TGTGCCAGCAGCTCACGGACAGGGGGAAACACTGAAGCTTTCTTT	CASSSRTGGNTEAFF
.	TRBJ1-2	TRBV4-2	.	TGTGCCAGCAGCCAAGCAGCCGCTAACTATGGCTACACCTTC	CASSQAAANYGYTF
.	TRBJ1-4	TRBV7-9	.	TGTGCCAGCAGCCTAGTGATGCCCAGGTCGGGGGAAAAACTGTTTTTT	CASSLVMPRSGEKLFF
.	TRBJ2-1	TRBV5-4	.	TGTGCCAGCAGCCGGACCACCAACTCCTACAATGAGCAGTTCTTC	CASSRTTNSYNEQFF
.	TRBJ2-2	TRBV21-1	.	TGTGCCAGCAGCCCCCACCGGGACAGGGGCGAAAACACCGGGGAGCTGTTTTTT	CASSPHRDRGENTGELFF
once	TRBJ1-1	TRBV5-6	.	TGTGCCAGCAGCTTCCGAACGGAAATGAACACCGAAGCTTTCTTT	CASSFRTEMNTEAFF
many	TRBJ2-1	TRBV9	.	TGTGCCAGCAGCGTTAATGGGGGCAGGAATGAGCAGTTCTTC	CASSVNGGRNEQFF
.	TRBJ2-1	TRBV7-2	TRBD2	TGTGCCAGCAGCCCCGGACTAGCGGGAGCCAATGAGCAGTTCTTC	CASSPGLAGANEQFF
.	TRBJ1-2	TRBV6-5	TRBD1	TGTGCCAGCAGTTATCCGGGACAGGGGGCAGATGGCTACACCTTC	CASSYPGQGADGYTF
.	TRBJ2-7	TRBV13	.	TGTGCCAGCGGGAGGAGGGGGAGCGACGAGCAGTACTTC	CASGRRGSDEQYF
.	TRBJ2-7	TRBV7-9	.	TGTGCCAGCAGCTTCGGGACGGACTACGAGCAGTACTTC	CASSFGTDYEQYF
.	TRBJ1-2	TRBV7-3	.	TGTGCCAGCAGCTTATTCGGAAGAGATAGGGGCGACGGCTACACCTTC	CASSLFGRDRGDGYTF
.	TRBJ1-4	TRBV7-9	.	TGTGCCAGCAGCTCCCGGGTTAATGAAAAACTGTTTTTT	CASSSRVNEKLFF
.	TRBJ1-4	TRBV28	TRBD1	TGTGCCAGCAGCGACCGGGACAGGGGGCATGAAAAACTGTTTTTT	CASSDRDRGHEKLFF
.	TRBJ2-7	TRBV9	TRBD1	TGTGCCAGCAGCGTCGGGACAGGGGTCTACGAGCAGTACTTC	CASSVGTGVYEQYF
once	TRBJ2-5	TRBV7-8	TRBD1	TGTGCCAGCAGCCCAAGGACAGGGGAGCGAGAGACCCAGTACTTC	CASSPRTGERETQYF
.	TRBJ2-7	TRBV28	TRBD2	TGTGCCAGCAGTCCGGCGGGGGAGACCTACGAGCAGTACTTC	CASSPAGETYEQYF
.	TRBJ2-7	TRBV13	TRBD2	TGTGCCAGCAGCCCCTCAGTGCGGGAGGGAACCTACGAGCAGTACTTC	CASSPSVREGTYEQYF
.	TRBJ1-4	TRBV29-1	.	TGCAGCGTTGCTGGTGCGGAATATAATGAAAAACTGTTTTTT	CSVAGAEYNEKLFF
.	TRBJ2-7	TRBV5-1	.	TGCGCCAGCAGCTTGATGGGCAGCTCCTACGAGCAGTACTTC	CASSLMGSSYEQYF
once	TRBJ1-6	TRBV28	.	TGTGCCAGCAGTCCCTTTGGTTCACCCCTCCACTTT	CASSPFGSPLHF
.	TRBJ1-2	TRBV7-2	.	TGTGCCAGCAGCTATACACCTTCTGGGTCCAGCTATGGCTACACCTTC	CASSYTPSGSSYGYTF
.	TRBJ2-2	TRBV29-1	.	TGCAGCGTTCGGACAGCGAACACCGGGGAGCTGTTTTTT	CSVRTANTGELFF
once	TRBJ2-5	TRBV25-1	TRBD2	TGTGCCAGCAGTGATCTGACTAGCGGAGGGGGAGAGACCCAGTACTTC	CASSDLTSGGGETQYF
once	TRBJ2-4	TRBV11-3	TRBD2	TGTGCCAGCAGCTTAGTATCCGGGGGGAAAAACATTCAGTACTTC	CASSLVSGGKNIQYF
.	TRBJ2-7	TRBV27	.	TGTGCCAGCAGTTTATGGTCCAGGGGTATCCACGAGCAGTACTTC	CASSLWSRGIHEQYF
.	TRBJ2-3	TRBV19	.	TGTGCCAGTAGCTGGGTGTTCCGACAGGAAAGTGGAGATACGCAGTATTTT	CASSWVFRQESGDTQYF
.	TRBJ2-3	TRBV7-3	TRBD1	TGTGCCAGCAGAAAGAGGGGACAGAGCACAGATACGCAGTATTTT	CASRKRGQSTDTQYF
few	TRBJ1-6	TRBV2	TRBD1	TGTGCCAGCAGTGGGAGACAGGGGGCCTATAATTCACCCCTCCACTTT	CASSGRQGAYNSPLHF
few	TRBJ1-3	TRBV2	.	TGTGCCAGCGAGGGCAAGGGAAACACCATATATTTT	CASEGKGNTIYF
.	TRBJ2-3	TRBV7-9	.	TGTGCCAGCAGCCCCACCGACTACACAGATACGCAGTATTTT	CASSPTDYTDTQYF
.	TRBJ2-3	TRBV6-1	TRBD2	TGTGCCAGCAGTGAGAGCGGGGGGGGGCCAGATACGCAGTATTTT	CASSESGGGPDTQYF
.	TRBJ2-7	TRBV19	TRBD1	TGTGCCAGTAGCCCCGGGACAGGTGGACCCTACGAGCAGTACTTC	CASSPGTGGPYEQYF
.	TRBJ1-5	TRBV12-5	.	TGTGCTAGTGGTTTGGGACAGACCCATTGGCCCCAGCATTTT	CASGLGQTHWPQHF
few	TRBJ1-2	TRBV7-9	.	TGTGCCAGCAGCACCTCACAGGGAGTATGGGGCTACACCTTC	CASSTSQGVWGYTF
once	TRBJ2-7	TRBV6-1	.	TGTGCCAGCAGACTACTGGGTCGAGCGTCCTACGAGCAGTACTTC	CASRLLGRASYEQYF
.	TRBJ2-1	TRBV6-5	TRBD2	TGTGCCAGCAGTTACAGCGGGGGTGAGCAGTTCTTC	CASSYSGGEQFF
.	TRBJ2-7	TRBV5-5	.	TGTGCCAGCAGCTTGGAGGACGAGCAGTACTTC	CASSLEDEQYF